One sample yielded the 22 T cell receptor beta chains listed below, sequenced in a study of tumor-infiltrating lymphocytes in localized non-small cell lung cancer. The repertoire was sequenced with immunoSEQ multiplex PCR; TCRdb's copy has only in-frame clones and lacks some. The sample holds fewer than 12,000 clones, 50% to 70% seen once. Sequencing was performed on lung tumor tissue. The origin of the receptors is a human donor with non-small cell lung cancer.

V and J are TRBV7-9 and TRBJ2-5; TRBD2 might be the D (6 bases). This CDR3 contains 15 residues. The V gene lost 2 bases and the J gene lost 2 bases, with 12 bases spanning the gap. The V gene's germline CDR1 is SEHNR and CDR2 FQNEAQ (reference sequence). This CDR3 reads CASSLQLGGQETQYF. CDR3 bases: TGTGCCAGCAGCTTACAGCTCGGGGGACAAGAGACCCAGTACTTC.

The rearrangement uses TRBV9 and TRBJ2-5; D unclear. The CDR3 covers 12 residues. Deletions cut 3 bases from V and 2 bases from J, with 5 bases between. The V gene's germline CDR1 is SGDLS and CDR2 YYNGEE. CDR3 DNA sequence: TGTGCCAGCAGCGGATCTCAAGAGACCCAGTACTTC. Its translation: CASSGSQETQYF.

This rearrangement joins TRBV29-1 to TRBJ2-7; 7 nucleotides agree with TRBD2. J was trimmed by 2 bases and V by 4 bases; bases with no gene match: 8. Germline assignment: CDR1 SQVTM and CDR2 ANQGSEA. The CDR3 contains 14 residues. The CDR3 protein is CSVAGASGPYEQYF. The CDR3 DNA is TGCAGCGTTGCCGGGGCTAGCGGACCCTACGAGCAGTACTTC.

This clone ranks as medium-sized (0.01 to 0.1%). The genes are TRBV6-1 and TRBJ1-5; D is undetermined. The germline V gene has CDR1 MNHNS and CDR2 SASEGT. Trimming shortened V by 2 bases and J by 5 bases, and 10 bases separated the two germline ends. This CDR3 is 14 amino acids long. The CDR3 here is CASSESRSHQPQHF. Written as DNA, the CDR3 is TGTGCCAGCAGTGAAAGTAGATCCCATCAGCCCCAGCATTTT.

The J gene is TRBJ1-3, the V gene TRBV18; tentatively, D is TRBD1 (5 bases). V gave up 0 bases and J gave up 5 bases, with 8 bases separating them. This CDR3 spans 14 amino acids. CDR1 KGHSH and CDR2 LQKENI come from the germline V gene. This CDR3 reads CASSPPAGRNTIYF. In nucleotides, the CDR3 is TGTGCCAGCTCACCACCGGCAGGGAGAAACACCATATATTTT.

This clone was counted a few times. The rearrangement joins TRBV10-2 to TRBJ1-3; tentative D call: TRBD1 (6 bases). V was cut by 7 bases and J by 0 bases, with 13 bases left in between. This CDR3 region has 15 residues. Germline-derived CDR1 and CDR2 are WSHSY and SAAADI. CDR3 DNA sequence: TGCGCCAGCATGAACAGGGTGGGCTCTGGAAACACCATATATTTT. It translates to CASMNRVGSGNTIYF.

The J gene is TRBJ2-1, the V gene TRBV5-4; 7 bases line up with TRBD2. With V trimmed by 4 bases and J by 0 bases, 10 bases remained unmatched. Germline V lookup: CDR1 SGHNT, CDR2 YYREEE (reference sequence). The CDR3 contains 17 residues. Here the CDR3 reads CASSPSWRGSSYNEQFF. The CDR3, as DNA: TGTGCCAGCAGCCCAAGCTGGCGGGGGAGCTCCTACAATGAGCAGTTCTTC.

The J gene is TRBJ1-2, the V gene TRBV5-1; D is ambiguous. Germline values: CDR1 SGHRS, CDR2 YFSETQ. This CDR3 region has 14 residues. Trimming removed 1 base at V and 5 bases at J, with 12 bases between. The CDR3, as DNA: TGCGCCAGCAGCTTGTCGCCGGGTTCATATGGCTACACCTTC. Translating it yields CASSLSPGSYGYTF. The full variable domain, its missing parts supplied by reference TRBV5-1 and TRBJ1-2, is KAGVTQTPRYLIKTRGQQVTLSCSPISGHRSVSWYQQTPGQGLQFLFEYFSETQRNKGNFPGRFSGRQFSNSRSEMNVSTLELGDSALYLCASSLSPGSYGYTFGSGTRLTVV.

The V gene is TRBV5-6, the J gene TRBJ2-3; D unclear. Germline values: CDR1 SGHDT, CDR2 YYEEEE. Trimming took 3 bases from V and 5 from J, leaving 4 bases between them. The CDR3 runs 11 residues. The CDR3 protein is CASSSKDTQYF. DNA for the CDR3: TGTGCCAGCAGCTCTAAAGATACGCAGTATTTT.

This clone is judged medium-sized. The rearrangement uses TRBV7-2 and TRBJ2-7; TRBD2 matches 9 bases. CDR3 length: 14 amino acids. With V trimmed by 1 base and J by 9 bases, 7 bases remained unmatched. Germline V gene sequence: CDR1 SGHTA, CDR2 FQGNSA. This CDR3 is CASSLGGGGASQYF. The CDR3 region has the DNA TGTGCCAGCAGCTTAGGTGGCGGGGGGGCCTCGCAGTACTTC.

The chain recombines TRBV6-5 with TRBJ2-1; D perhaps matches TRBD1 (5 bases). The V gene lost 6 bases and the J gene lost 9 bases, with 15 bases spanning the gap. This CDR3 region has 13 residues. Germline V CDR1 and CDR2: MNHEY, SVGAGI. Here the CDR3 reads CASRPMGRGEQFF. The CDR3 DNA is TGTGCCAGCAGGCCCATGGGGCGAGGTGAGCAGTTCTTC.

The chain links TRBV30 to TRBJ1-1; D unresolved. CDR1 and CDR2 from the germline V gene are GTSNPN and SVGIG (reference sequence). There are 11 residues in the CDR3. Trimming took 3 bases from V and 1 from J, leaving 3 bases between them. DNA for the CDR3: TGTGCCTGGAGAGGGAACACTGAAGCTTTCTTT. Its translation: CAWRGNTEAFF.

This clone was counted a single time. The genes are TRBV6-5 and TRBJ2-1, with TRBD1 identical over 10 bases. CDR3 length: 15 residues. The germline V gene has CDR1 MNHEY and CDR2 SVGAGI. The V and J ends lost 5 bases and 6 bases, in that order; junction bases with no gene match: 7. Here the CDR3 reads CASSPGQGRSNEQFF. The CDR3 nucleotides read TGTGCCAGCAGTCCGGGACAGGGGAGGAGCAATGAGCAGTTCTTC.

The CDR3 sequence is CASSSGQGLSGANVLTF. CDR3 nucleotides: TGTGCCAGCAGCTCCGGACAGGGCCTCTCTGGGGCCAACGTCCTGACTTTC. The J gene is TRBJ2-6, the V gene TRBV11-2, with 8 nucleotides matching TRBD1. With V trimmed by 4 bases and J by 0 bases, 5 bases remained unmatched. Germline CDR1 is SGHAT and CDR2 is FQNNGV. The CDR3 totals 17 residues.

This clone is deemed medium-sized. The rearrangement links TRBV2 to TRBJ1-1; 9 bases map to TRBD1. This CDR3 contains 13 residues. Germline V gives CDR1 SNHLY, CDR2 FYNNEI. Trimming at V came to 6 bases and at J to 8 bases, leaving 7 bases not matched to a gene. The CDR3 here is CASSKGTGWEAFF. The CDR3 coding sequence is TGTGCCAGCAGCAAAGGGACAGGGTGGGAAGCTTTCTTT.

The chain combines TRBV2 with TRBJ2-3, with 8 bases aligning to TRBD2. V shed 7 bases, J shed 5 bases, and the junction held 8 bases outside the gene matches. Germline V gene sequence: CDR1 SNHLY, CDR2 FYNNEI. The CDR3 is made up of 14 amino acids. The CDR3 is CASTRAGAIDTQYF. The CDR3 DNA reads TGTGCCAGCACACGAGCGGGAGCGATAGATACGCAGTATTTT.

The gene calls are TRBV7-6 and TRBJ2-3; D unresolved. Deletions cut 2 bases from V and 4 bases from J, with 10 bases between. The CDR3 is made up of 14 amino acids. The germline V gene encodes CDR1 SGHVS and CDR2 FNYEAQ. The CDR3 loop reads CASSLSLVADTQYF. CDR3 nucleotides: TGTGCCAGCAGCTTAAGCTTAGTCGCAGATACGCAGTATTTT. Complete variable domain (other parts from reference TRBV7-6 and TRBJ2-3): GAGVSQSPRYKVTKRGQDVALRCDPISGHVSLYWYRQALGQGPEFLTYFNYEAQQDKSGLPNDRFSAERPEGSISTLTIQRTEQRDSAMYRCASSLSLVADTQYFGPGTRLTVL.

This chain joins TRBV10-3 and TRBJ2-2; D could derive from TRBD1 or TRBD2 (6 bases each). The ends were cut back, 10 bases at V and 0 bases at J, with 12 bases in the middle. The CDR3 extends over 14 amino acids. Per germline, CDR1 ENHRY and CDR2 SYGVKD. CDR3 sequence (DNA): TGTGCCACCAGGGGAGGATCGAACACCGGGGAGCTGTTTTTT. Translated, it gives CATRGGSNTGELFF.

This clone was counted between two and nine times. The chain uses TRBV7-8 and TRBJ1-5; D might be TRBD1 (6 bases). Germline V gene data show CDR1 as SGHVS and CDR2 as FQNEAQ. V was shortened by 6 bases and J by 3 bases, with 9 bases between the two germline ends. The CDR3 is made up of 13 amino acids. The DNA of the CDR3 is TGTGCCAGCAGGGCAGGGGACAATCAGCCCCAGCATTTT. Its translation: CASRAGDNQPQHF.

V usage is TRBV5-1 and J usage is TRBJ2-7; possibly TRBD2 for D (5 bases). CDR1 and CDR2 from the germline V gene are SGHRS and YFSETQ. The CDR3 extends over 14 amino acids. The V end was cut by 0 bases, the J end by 3 bases, with 10 bases between. In DNA, the CDR3 is TGCGCCAGCAGCTTGGAACCGGGGAGCTACGAGCAGTACTTC. Protein: CASSLEPGSYEQYF. Complete variable domain (other parts from reference TRBV5-1 and TRBJ2-7): KAGVTQTPRYLIKTRGQQVTLSCSPISGHRSVSWYQQTPGQGLQFLFEYFSETQRNKGNFPGRFSGRQFSNSRSEMNVSTLELGDSALYLCASSLEPGSYEQYFGPGTRLTVT.

V usage is TRBV10-3 and J usage is TRBJ2-1, with D possibly matching TRBD2 (6 bases). V shed 5 bases and J shed 10 bases, with 12 bases lying between them. Germline assignment: CDR1 ENHRY and CDR2 SYGVKD. The CDR3 length is 12 residues. In DNA form, the CDR3 reads TGTGCCATCAGTTTGGAGGGGCGAGAGCAGTTCTTC. It codes for CAISLEGREQFF.

In its sample, this clone was seen once. This rearrangement joins TRBV7-9 to TRBJ2-5, with a possible D match to TRBD2 (6 bases). Germline V gene sequence: CDR1 SEHNR, CDR2 FQNEAQ (reference sequence). V gave up 6 bases and J gave up 1 base, with 15 bases separating them. CDR3 length: 15 amino acids. Written as DNA, the CDR3 is TGTGCCAGCAGTTGGGACGGGAGCTTCCAAGAGACCCAGTACTTC. Its translation: CASSWDGSFQETQYF.